The entry that follows covers one T cell receptor (beta chain) sequence. Its antigen is unidentified. Clones were sequenced by immunoSEQ multiplex PCR, and TCRdb holds only the in-frame ones, with some missing. The sample carries nearly 25,000 clones, around nine tenths recorded once. The sample originates from a study of T cells in localized non-small cell lung cancer. Germline V gene sequence: CDR1 MNHNY, CDR2 SVGAGI (reference sequence). The CDR3 has 16 residues. J gave up 6 bases and V 4 bases, and 13 bases lay outside the gene matches. Study-wide findings and caveats: A median of roughly 52 of the top 100 tumor clones appeared in adjacent lung, which was paired and uninvolved. In uninvolved adjacent lung, T cell clonality reached its highest value, exceeding tumor.

The gene calls are TRBV6-6 and TRBJ2-7; 9 bases match TRBD1. Sample: peripheral blood, taken before any cancer treatment. The sequence came from a woman aged 40-70 years with stage I lung adenocarcinoma. The CDR3 loop reads CASSFKTGTGSFEQYF. The CDR3 DNA is TGTGCCAGCAGTTTTAAGACCGGGACAGGGTCTTTCGAGCAGTACTTC.